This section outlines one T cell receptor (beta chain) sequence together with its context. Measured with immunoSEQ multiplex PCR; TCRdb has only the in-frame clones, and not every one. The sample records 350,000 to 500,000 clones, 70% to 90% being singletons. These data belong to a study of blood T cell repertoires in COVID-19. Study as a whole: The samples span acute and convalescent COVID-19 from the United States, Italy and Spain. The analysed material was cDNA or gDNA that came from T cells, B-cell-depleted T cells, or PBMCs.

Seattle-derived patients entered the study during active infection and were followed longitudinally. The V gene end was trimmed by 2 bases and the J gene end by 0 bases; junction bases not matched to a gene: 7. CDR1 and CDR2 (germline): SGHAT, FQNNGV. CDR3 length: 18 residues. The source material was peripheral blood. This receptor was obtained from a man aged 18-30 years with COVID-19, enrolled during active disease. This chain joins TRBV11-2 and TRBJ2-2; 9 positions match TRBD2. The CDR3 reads CASSLPRGGAPNTGELFF. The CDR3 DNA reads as TGTGCCAGCAGCTTACCGCGCGGGGGGGCCCCGAACACCGGGGAGCTGTTTTTT.